The sequence of this T cell receptor (beta chain) was determined in a study of T cell repertoires in cytomegalovirus infection. This clonotype was detected many times. Antigen unknown. Study results and caveats: HLA-C-restricted CMV clonotypes gave the most frequent clonotype in two of eight donors.

The CDR3 covers 15 residues. Trimming took off 3 bases at V and 0 bases at J, with 10 bases between the two ends. TCRdb re-called the reads through MiXCR, storing one row per CDR3 protein. The data show almost 500,000 distinct CDR3 sequences, approximately 11% seen once. Sequencing was carried out using PBMCs. The TCR was taken from a human donor in good health (CMV status not recorded). Some clones in this sample may be carry-over from other donors' samples. V is TRBV23-1 and J is TRBJ2-3; the D is unclear. TRBV23-1 qualifies as an ORF whose function is uncertain. CDR3 DNA: TGCGCCAGCAGTCACCCACTCGCTAGCACAGATACGCAGTATTTT. Its protein is CASSHPLASTDTQYF.